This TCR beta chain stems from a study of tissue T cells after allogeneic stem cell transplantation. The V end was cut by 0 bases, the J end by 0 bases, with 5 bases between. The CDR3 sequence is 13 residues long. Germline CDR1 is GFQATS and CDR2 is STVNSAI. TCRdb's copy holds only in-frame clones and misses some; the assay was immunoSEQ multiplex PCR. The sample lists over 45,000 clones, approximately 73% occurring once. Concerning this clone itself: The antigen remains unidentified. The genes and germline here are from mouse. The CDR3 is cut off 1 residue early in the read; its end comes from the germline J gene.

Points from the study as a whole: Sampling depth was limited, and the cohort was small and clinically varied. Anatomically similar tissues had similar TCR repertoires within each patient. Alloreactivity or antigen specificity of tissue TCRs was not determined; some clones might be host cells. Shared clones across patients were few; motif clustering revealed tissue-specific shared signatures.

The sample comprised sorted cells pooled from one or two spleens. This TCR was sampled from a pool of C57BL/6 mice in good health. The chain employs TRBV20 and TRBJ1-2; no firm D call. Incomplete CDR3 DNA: TGTGGTGCTAGGGAAACAACAAACTCCGACTACACC. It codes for CGARETTNSDYT. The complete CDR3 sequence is CGARETTNSDYTF.